The 29 T cell receptor beta chains below all came from one sample that was sequenced in a study of T cell repertoires in cytomegalovirus infection. Via MiXCR, TCRdb re-called the reads, giving one row per CDR3 protein. The data contain roughly 920,000 distinct CDR3 sequences, roughly 31% of them singletons. These TCRs are of unknown antigen specificity. Sequenced here: cultured CD8+ T cells from PBMCs, sampled from culture after CMV antigen stimulation. The receptor set was obtained from a human donor in good health (CMV status not recorded). Some clones in this sample may be carry-over from other donors' samples.

V gene TRBV20-1 combines with J gene TRBJ1-5; D perhaps matches TRBD1 (5 bases). The CDR3 loop spans 14 amino acids. Germline-derived CDR1 and CDR2 are DFQATT and SNEGSKA (reference sequence). The V and J ends lost 0 bases and 2 bases respectively, with 8 bases between them. CDR3 nucleotide sequence: TGCAGTGCTAGAGACAGGGTCGGCAATCAGCCCCAGCATTTT. Amino acids: CSARDRVGNQPQHF.

Turning to this clonotype: This may stem from a read error, because a much larger clone lies one nucleotide away. V usage is TRBV7-4 and J usage is TRBJ2-2, with D tentatively TRBD2 (5 bases). Germline V CDR1 and CDR2: SGHVT, SQSDAQ. The CDR3 length is 15 residues. CDR3 loop: CASSFLDSNIGELFF. DNA for the CDR3: TGTGCCAGCAGCTTCTTGGACTCGAACATCGGGGAGCTGTTTTTT.

This clonotype was seen only a few times. The chain employs TRBV10-3 and TRBJ1-2; D is unclear. Trimming stripped 10 bases from V and 8 bases from J, with 11 bases between. CDR1 is ENHRY and CDR2 is SYGVKD in the germline V gene. This CDR3 comprises 10 residues. CDR3 sequence: CATFWEGYTF. The CDR3 nucleotides are TGTGCCACCTTTTGGGAAGGCTACACCTTC.

The chain combines TRBV27 with TRBJ1-1; D gene unclear. Per the germline V gene, CDR1 is MNHEY and CDR2 is SMNVEV (reference sequence). V dropped 4 bases and J dropped 4 bases, with 10 bases sitting between them. The CDR3 has 13 amino acids. The CDR3 DNA sequence: TGTGCCAGCAGTTACGACGGTGGCACTGAAGCTTTCTTT. Translated, it gives CASSYDGGTEAFF.

This clonotype was detected only a few times. The chain employs TRBV3-1 and TRBJ2-7, with TRBD1 matching 7 bases. This CDR3 region has 16 residues. Germline V gene sequence: CDR1 LGHDT, CDR2 YNNKEL (reference sequence). With 4 bases clipped from V and 5 bases from J, the junction kept 14 bases outside the gene matches. The CDR3 DNA is TGTGCCAGCAGCCCGTCCGGGACAGCCCTGGAGGACGAGCAGTACTTC. Translated: CASSPSGTALEDEQYF.

The chain joins TRBV7-9 to TRBJ1-2, with no clear D. Germline V lookup: CDR1 SEHNR, CDR2 FQNEAQ (reference sequence). V lost 10 bases and J 10 bases, leaving 13 bases between the germline ends. The CDR3 is 10 amino acids. The CDR3 DNA sequence: TGTGCCACCTTTGAGGTTGACTACACCTTC. Encoded protein: CATFEVDYTF.

The sample holds many counts of this clonotype. CDR3: CASSILAGGPSSTDTQYF. The CDR3 nucleotides read TGTGCCAGCAGTATTCTAGCGGGGGGCCCCAGTAGCACAGATACGCAGTATTTT. The chain links TRBV6-9 to TRBJ2-3, with 11 nucleotides matching TRBD2. The CDR3 has 18 amino acids. Germline CDR1 is MNHGY and CDR2 is SVAAGI. The J segment lost 0 bases and the V segment lost 5 bases, leaving 10 bases of the junction unmatched.

The gene calls are TRBV6-6 and TRBJ2-3, with 10 bases matching TRBD2. The CDR3 has 17 residues. CDR1 is MNHNY and CDR2 is SVGAGI in the germline V gene (reference sequence). The trim removed 8 bases at V and 0 bases at J, leaving 11 bases unmatched. CDR3 sequence reads: CASLIGSGGSSTDTQYF. The CDR3 DNA sequence: TGTGCCAGCTTAATTGGTAGCGGGGGGAGTAGCACAGATACGCAGTATTTT.

This clonotype was observed a handful of times. J is TRBJ2-4 and V is TRBV5-6; no firm D call. The germline V gene has CDR1 SGHDT and CDR2 YYEEEE. V dropped 0 bases and J dropped 0 bases, with 16 bases sitting between them. The CDR3 spans 18 residues. The CDR3 reads CASSLDTMARLAKNIQYF. DNA of the CDR3: TGTGCCAGCAGCTTGGACACGATGGCCAGACTAGCCAAAAACATTCAGTACTTC.

On this clonotype: A much bigger clone sits one base away, suggesting this may be a read error. The chain recombines TRBV7-6 with TRBJ2-1; D is undetermined. This CDR3 contains 15 residues. Germline V gives CDR1 SGHVS, CDR2 FNYEAQ. CDR3 sequence reads: CANSSLAGLNNEQFF. CDR3 DNA sequence: TGTGCCAACAGCTCCCTGGCCGGGCTCAACAATGAGCAGTTCTTC.

This clonotype has a handful of counts. The chain uses TRBV20-1 and TRBJ2-1; 11 nucleotides line up with TRBD2. The CDR3 is made up of 17 amino acids. Germline V CDR1 and CDR2: DFQATT, SNEGSKA (reference sequence). V gave up 0 bases and J gave up 5 bases; unmatched junction bases: 9. In nucleotides, the CDR3 is TGCAGTGCTAGAGATGGCAGACTAGCGGGGATCCACAATGAGCAGTTCTTC. It translates to CSARDGRLAGIHNEQFF.

This clonotype was recorded at least ten times. The chain couples TRBV12-3 or TRBV12-4 to TRBJ2-3, with no clear D. Trimming shortened V by 5 bases and J by 1 base, and 7 bases separated the two germline ends. This CDR3 is 13 amino acids long. This CDR3 is CASSPSGTDTQYF. Written as DNA, the CDR3 is TGTGCCAGCAGTCCGAGTGGCACAGATACGCAGTATTTT.

Concerning this clonotype itself: At one of its ends the junction is not consistent with the germline gene, which may arise from a read error. The genes are TRBV6-6 and TRBJ2-7, with 10 bases aligning to TRBD1. Germline loops: CDR1 MNHNY, CDR2 SVGAGI (reference sequence). There are 13 residues in the CDR3. CDR3 protein: CASSYYGTGEPYF. CDR3 DNA sequence: TGTGCCAGCAGTTACTACGGGACAGGGGAGCCGTACTTC.

The chain joins TRBV12-3 or TRBV12-4 to TRBJ1-1; D is unresolved. V was cut by 6 bases and J by 10 bases, with 12 bases left in between. The CDR3 extends over 11 amino acids. The DNA for the CDR3 is TGTGCCAGCAGGCCTGGATCTGGAGCTTTCTTT. It codes for CASRPGSGAFF.

The rearrangement uses TRBV11-3 and TRBJ2-1; 10 bases line up with TRBD2. With V trimmed by 3 bases and J by 6 bases, 11 bases remained unmatched. Germline V gene sequence: CDR1 SGHNT, CDR2 YENEEA. The CDR3 spans 17 residues. The CDR3 loop is CASSFSSGGPTSNEQFF. The DNA of the CDR3 is TGTGCCAGCAGCTTTTCTAGCGGGGGCCCTACCTCCAATGAGCAGTTCTTC.

This clonotype occurred many times. The chain carries TRBV7-2 and TRBJ1-1; D unresolved. V lost 0 bases and J lost 7, with 9 bases in between. Looked up from germline, CDR1 is SGHTA and CDR2 is FQGNSA. This CDR3 region has 13 residues. CDR3 in DNA: TGTGCCAGCAGCTTAGCGTACCCAATTGAAGCTTTCTTT. Amino acids: CASSLAYPIEAFF.

This clonotype appeared a few times. The CDR3 spells CASSHQGARYNEQFF. CDR3 coding DNA: TGTGCCAGCAGCCACCAGGGGGCGCGTTACAATGAGCAGTTCTTC. The rearrangement joins TRBV7-9 to TRBJ2-1, with 8 bases that match TRBD1. Germline V gives CDR1 SEHNR, CDR2 FQNEAQ (reference sequence). The CDR3 extends over 15 amino acids. The V segment lost 5 bases and the J segment 4 bases; nucleotides outside the gene matches: 7.

This clonotype appeared many times. The genes are TRBV7-2 and TRBJ2-1, with TRBD2 matching 11 bases. Germline CDR1 is SGHTA and CDR2 is FQGNSA. The CDR3 is made up of 16 amino acids. Trimming at V came to 1 base and at J to 5 bases, leaving 4 bases not matched to a gene. The CDR3 reads CASSLELAGGNNEQFF. CDR3 sequence (DNA): TGTGCCAGCAGCTTAGAGCTAGCGGGGGGAAACAATGAGCAGTTCTTC.

The sample holds many counts of this clonotype. J is TRBJ1-2 and V is TRBV7-9; D is perhaps TRBD1 (6 bases). Germline V gives CDR1 SEHNR, CDR2 FQNEAQ (reference sequence). The length of the CDR3 is 13 residues. V was clipped by 4 bases and J by 4 bases, with 10 bases between them. The CDR3 region is CASSSGDVYGYTF. CDR3 coding DNA: TGTGCCAGCAGCTCAGGGGACGTCTATGGCTACACCTTC.

The V call is TRBV5-4, the J call TRBJ2-1; TRBD1 might be the D (5 bases). CDR3 length: 12 residues. V was shortened by 0 bases and J by 10 bases, with 8 bases between the two germline ends. From germline, CDR1 is SGHNT and CDR2 YYREEE (reference sequence). The CDR3 DNA is TGTGCCAGCAGCTTGGGACAGTCGGAGCAGTTCTTC. Its translation is CASSLGQSEQFF.

This sequence joins TRBV12-3 or TRBV12-4 and TRBJ1-5; D is uncertain. The CDR3 is 14 residues long. V shed 3 bases and J shed 3 bases, with 9 bases lying between them. This CDR3 is CASSLWQDNQPQHF. CDR3 bases: TGTGCCAGCAGTTTGTGGCAAGACAATCAGCCCCAGCATTTT.

J is TRBJ2-7 and V is TRBV4-3; D is undetermined. Germline values: CDR1 LGHNA, CDR2 YSLEER. With 1 base removed from V and 0 bases from J, the gap between germline ends came to 7 bases. There are 14 residues in the CDR3. CDR3: CASSQGLGSYEQYV. The CDR3 DNA is TGCGCCAGCAGCCAAGGACTGGGCTCCTACGAGCAGTACGTC.

The chain is built from TRBV11-2 and TRBJ2-5; D not certain. Germline V gene sequence: CDR1 SGHAT, CDR2 FQNNGV. Trimming took off 4 bases at V and 3 bases at J, with 15 bases between the two ends. The CDR3 sequence is 15 residues long. The CDR3 loop reads CASSSPRKAEETQYF. CDR3 nucleotides: TGTGCCAGCAGCTCCCCCAGGAAGGCAGAAGAGACCCAGTACTTC.

This clonotype has a count of ten or more. The chain joins TRBV7-9 to TRBJ2-3; perhaps TRBD1 as D (6 bases). Per germline, CDR1 SEHNR and CDR2 FQNEAQ (reference sequence). V was cut by 5 bases and J by 0 bases, with 15 bases left in between. The CDR3 runs 16 residues. The DNA for the CDR3 is TGTGCCAGCAGCCCCTACGGACAGTCTAGCACAGATACGCAGTATTTT. Protein sequence: CASSPYGQSSTDTQYF.

The J gene is TRBJ1-5, the V gene TRBV7-9; unclear D gene. From germline, CDR1 is SEHNR and CDR2 FQNEAQ (reference sequence). This CDR3 region has 16 residues. The ends were cut back, 1 base at V and 4 bases at J, with 14 bases in the middle. The CDR3 bases are TGTGCCAGCAGCTTAGTAGGTTTGGAGGGTAATCAGCCCCAGCATTTT. Translation gives CASSLVGLEGNQPQHF.

This clonotype was counted only a few times. This chain joins TRBV4-1 and TRBJ2-2, with 7 nucleotides matching TRBD2. Germline CDR1 MGHRA, CDR2 YSYEKL. The CDR3 totals 15 residues. The junction had 12 bases not matched to a gene; V was cut back by 9 bases and J by 5 bases. The CDR3 region is CASGGVAERTGELFF. CDR3 DNA sequence: TGCGCCAGTGGGGGGGTAGCGGAAAGAACCGGGGAGCTGTTTTTT.

The chain combines TRBV4-3 with TRBJ2-1; 11 bases align to TRBD2. CDR1 is LGHNA and CDR2 is YSLEER in the germline V gene. J lost 0 bases, V lost 0 bases, and 7 bases had no gene match. The CDR3 length is 19 residues. The CDR3 loop reads CASSQDLLAGGSSYNEQFF. CDR3 coding DNA: TGCGCCAGCAGCCAAGATCTTCTAGCGGGGGGCAGCTCCTACAATGAGCAGTTCTTC.

The rearrangement links TRBV6-2 or TRBV6-3 to TRBJ2-7, with TRBD1 matching over 10 bases. Germline CDR1 and CDR2: MNHEY and SVGEGT. The CDR3 has 19 residues. V lost 5 bases and J lost 2; bases outside the gene matches: 18. The CDR3 nucleotides read TGTGCCAGCAGTCCTATGGGACAGGGGTTCGTTATTCCTGCCTACGAGCAGTACGTC. The encoded protein is CASSPMGQGFVIPAYEQYV.

This clonotype has ten or more counts. This chain connects TRBV7-9 to TRBJ1-1; unclear D gene. V lost 4 bases and J lost 3, with 24 bases in between. This CDR3 comprises 18 residues. The germline V gene has CDR1 SEHNR and CDR2 FQNEAQ (reference sequence). DNA for the CDR3: TGTGCCAGCAGCTCAAATACGGCGGGGTACCAGGTTGACACTGAAGCTTTCTTT. Translating it yields CASSSNTAGYQVDTEAFF.